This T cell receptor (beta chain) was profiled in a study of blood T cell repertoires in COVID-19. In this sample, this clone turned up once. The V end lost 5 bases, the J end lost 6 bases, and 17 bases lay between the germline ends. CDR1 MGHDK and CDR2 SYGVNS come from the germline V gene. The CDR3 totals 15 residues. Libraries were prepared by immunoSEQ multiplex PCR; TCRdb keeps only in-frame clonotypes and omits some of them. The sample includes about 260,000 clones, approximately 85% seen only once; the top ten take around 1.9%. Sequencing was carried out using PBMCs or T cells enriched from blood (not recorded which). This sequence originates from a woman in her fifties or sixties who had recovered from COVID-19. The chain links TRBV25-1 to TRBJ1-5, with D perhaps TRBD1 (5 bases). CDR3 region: CASSPGGFAGQPQHF. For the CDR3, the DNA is TGTGCCAGCAGTCCCGGGGGGTTCGCAGGTCAGCCCCAGCATTTT.